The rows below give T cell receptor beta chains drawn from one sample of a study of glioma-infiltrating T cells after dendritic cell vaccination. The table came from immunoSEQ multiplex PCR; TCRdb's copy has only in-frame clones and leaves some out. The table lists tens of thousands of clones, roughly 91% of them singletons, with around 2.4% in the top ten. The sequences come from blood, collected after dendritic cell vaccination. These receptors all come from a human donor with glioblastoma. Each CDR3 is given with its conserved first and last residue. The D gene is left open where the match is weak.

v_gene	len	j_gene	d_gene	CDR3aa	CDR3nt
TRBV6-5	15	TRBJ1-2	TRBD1	CASSYSPDRGHRYTF	TGTGCCAGCAGTTATTCTCCGGACAGGGGGCATAGGTACACCTTC
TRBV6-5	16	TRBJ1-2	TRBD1	CASSYSRTGALYGYTF	TGTGCCAGCAGTTACTCTAGGACAGGGGCCCTCTATGGCTACACCTTC
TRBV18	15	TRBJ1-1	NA	CASSPLSYVPTEAFF	TGTGCCAGCTCACCACTAAGCTACGTCCCCACTGAAGCTTTCTTT
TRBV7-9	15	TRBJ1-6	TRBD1	CASSPPTGKGSPLHF	TGTGCCAGCAGCCCGCCGACAGGGAAGGGTTCACCCCTCCACTTT
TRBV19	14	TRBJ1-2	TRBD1	CASSHTGTGKGYTF	TGTGCCAGCTCGCACACCGGGACAGGGAAGGGCTACACCTTC
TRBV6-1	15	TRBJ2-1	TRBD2	CASRVLAGGINEQFF	TGTGCCAGCAGGGTACTAGCGGGGGGCATTAATGAGCAGTTCTTC
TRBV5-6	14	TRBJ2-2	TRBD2	CASTNQGGTGELFF	TGTGCCAGCACTAACCAGGGAGGGACGGGGGAGCTGTTTTTT
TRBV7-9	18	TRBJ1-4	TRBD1	CASSSTIRDRENNEKLFF	TGTGCCAGCAGCTCGACGATCCGGGACAGGGAGAATAATGAAAAACTGTTTTTT
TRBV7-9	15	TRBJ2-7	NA	CASSPSAAGSYEQYF	TGTGCCAGCAGCCCAAGCGCGGCGGGGAGCTACGAGCAGTACTTC
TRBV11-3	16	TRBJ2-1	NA	CASRGSGSISYNEQFF	TGTGCCAGCAGGGGTAGCGGATCAATCTCCTACAATGAGCAGTTCTTC
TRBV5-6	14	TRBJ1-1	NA	CASSLGWRNTEAFF	TGTGCCAGCAGCTTGGGCTGGAGGAACACTGAAGCTTTCTTT
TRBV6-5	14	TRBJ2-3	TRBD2	CASSFGLVTDTQYF	TGTGCCAGCAGTTTTGGACTAGTCACAGATACGCAGTATTTT
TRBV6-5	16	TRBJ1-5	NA	CASSYSGGGQGQPQHF	TGTGCCAGCAGTTACTCTGGGGGGGGGCAGGGTCAGCCCCAGCATTTT
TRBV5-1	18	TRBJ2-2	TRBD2	CASSLGLAGGTTTGELFF	TGCGCCAGCAGCTTGGGGCTAGCGGGAGGAACGACAACCGGGGAGCTGTTTTTT
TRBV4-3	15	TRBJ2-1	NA	CASSQEGTHYNEQFF	TGCGCCAGCAGCCAAGAAGGGACTCATTACAATGAGCAGTTCTTC
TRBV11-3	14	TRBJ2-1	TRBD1	CASSTRQGYNEQFF	TGTGCCAGCAGCACCAGACAGGGGTACAATGAGCAGTTCTTC